The 32 T cell receptor beta chains reported below all come from one sample, sequenced in a study of blood T cell repertoires in COVID-19. Generated by immunoSEQ multiplex PCR, the TCRdb table keeps only in-frame clones and is missing some. This table has 230,000 or so clones, roughly four fifths appearing once. The sample consisted of peripheral blood. Every receptor here comes from a woman aged 80 or over with COVID-19, enrolled during active disease.

This clone has a handful of counts. The V and J genes are TRBV4-1 and TRBJ1-2; D is perhaps TRBD1 (5 bases). V was shortened by 4 bases and J by 8 bases, with 20 bases between the two germline ends. CDR1 and CDR2 from the germline V gene are MGHRA and YSYEKL. The length of the CDR3 is 15 residues. The CDR3 DNA reads as TGCGCCAGCAGCCCGGGAGCAGGAGGGGCCGAGGGCTACACCTTC. It codes for CASSPGAGGAEGYTF.

The chain employs TRBV5-1 and TRBJ1-1; 10 positions match TRBD1. The V gene end was trimmed by 4 bases and the J gene end by 4 bases; junction bases not matched to a gene: 10. Per germline, CDR1 SGHRS and CDR2 YFSETQ. CDR3 length: 16 amino acids. The chain's CDR3 is CASSTGQGLVGTEAFF. In nucleotides, the CDR3 is TGCGCCAGCAGCACGGGACAGGGGCTCGTGGGCACTGAAGCTTTCTTT.

The chain recombines TRBV7-8 with TRBJ1-1; the D gene is possibly TRBD1 (6 bases). Germline V lookup: CDR1 SGHVS, CDR2 FQNEAQ. Between the trimmed V and J ends, which lost 8 bases and 4 bases, there was a span of 14 bases. The CDR3 contains 13 residues. CDR3: CASRKQGITEAFF. CDR3 nucleotides: TGTGCCAGCCGGAAACAGGGTATCACTGAAGCTTTCTTT.

The chain uses TRBV14 and TRBJ1-6; D not certain. Trimming cost V 0 bases and J 6 bases, with 9 bases left between them. This CDR3 has 15 amino acids. In germline, CDR1 is SGHDN, CDR2 FVKESK. The DNA of the CDR3 is TGTGCCAGCAGCCAAGAAGGAGGATTTAATTCACCCCTCCACTTT. This gives the protein CASSQEGGFNSPLHF.

This clone came up a few times. The rearrangement joins TRBV14 to TRBJ1-2; 7 positions agree with TRBD1. Germline V gene data show CDR1 as SGHDN and CDR2 as FVKESK. J gave up 4 bases and V 4 bases, and 6 bases lay outside the gene matches. CDR3 length: 14 residues. CDR3 loop: CASSPRQGRYGYTF. The CDR3 DNA reads TGTGCCAGCAGCCCTCGACAGGGACGCTATGGCTACACCTTC.

The chain couples TRBV30 to TRBJ1-5, with D unresolved. Germline values: CDR1 GTSNPN, CDR2 SVGIG (reference sequence). The ends were cut back, 2 bases at V and 4 bases at J, with 9 bases in the middle. The CDR3 length is 13 residues. Here the CDR3 DNA reads TGTGCCTGGAGTACTACCAATAATCAGCCCCAGCATTTT. Residues: CAWSTTNNQPQHF.

Only a few counts were recorded for this clone. The chain joins TRBV18 to TRBJ2-7; 11 nucleotides align to TRBD1. Trimming took 4 bases from V and 4 from J; bases not matched to a gene: 3. This CDR3 is built from 14 residues. The germline V gene encodes CDR1 KGHSH and CDR2 LQKENI. DNA for the CDR3: TGTGCCAGCTCACTGGGACAGGGGGAGTACGAGCAGTACTTC. Encoded protein: CASSLGQGEYEQYF.

This chain joins TRBV28 and TRBJ2-6; 7 bases align to TRBD1. CDR1 is MDHEN and CDR2 is SYDVKM in the germline V gene. V lost 8 bases, J lost 0 bases, and 13 bases stayed unmatched. The CDR3 is 18 residues long. Here the CDR3 DNA reads TGTGCCAGCCTCAAACCCGGGACAGCAAGCTCTGGGGCCAACGTCCTGACTTTC. Its translation: CASLKPGTASSGANVLTF. The variable domain in full, completed from reference TRBV28 and TRBJ2-6, reads DVKVTQSSRYLVKRTGEKVFLECVQDMDHENMFWYRQDPGLGLRLIYFSYDVKMKEKGDIPEGYSVSREKKERFSLILESASTNQTSMYLCASLKPGTASSGANVLTFGAGSRLTVL.

The V and J genes are TRBV28 and TRBJ2-1, with a weak D call TRBD2 (6 bases). This CDR3 comprises 14 residues. The germline V gene encodes CDR1 MDHEN and CDR2 SYDVKM. V was clipped by 11 bases and J by 9 bases, with 23 bases between them. CDR3 nucleotide sequence: TGTGCCGCGAGGGAGGCTAGCGCCCACCGTGAGCAGTTCTTC. This gives the protein CAAREASAHREQFF.

Concerning this clone itself: Different DNA sequences within this sample yield the same CDR3. The rearrangement joins TRBV27 to TRBJ1-2, with D possibly being TRBD1 (6 bases). This CDR3 contains 13 residues. Per the germline V gene, CDR1 is MNHEY and CDR2 is SMNVEV (reference sequence). V was trimmed by 2 bases and J by 2 bases, leaving 6 bases between them. The DNA of the CDR3 is TGTGCCAGCAGTTTACAGGGGAACTATGGCTACACCTTC. Its translation: CASSLQGNYGYTF.

This chain joins TRBV5-1 and TRBJ1-2; 8 bases match TRBD1. This CDR3 comprises 14 residues. Trimming cost V 1 base and J 6 bases; bases outside gene matches: 5. Germline CDR1 and CDR2: SGHRS and YFSETQ. CDR3 in amino acids: CASSLTRTGHGYTF. DNA for the CDR3: TGCGCCAGCAGCTTGACTAGGACAGGGCATGGCTACACCTTC. Full variable domain (missing parts from reference TRBV5-1 and TRBJ1-2): KAGVTQTPRYLIKTRGQQVTLSCSPISGHRSVSWYQQTPGQGLQFLFEYFSETQRNKGNFPGRFSGRQFSNSRSEMNVSTLELGDSALYLCASSLTRTGHGYTFGSGTRLTVV.

This chain joins TRBV19 and TRBJ2-1; 8 nucleotides line up with TRBD2. The V gene's germline CDR1 is LNHDA and CDR2 SQIVND (reference sequence). The CDR3 is made up of 15 amino acids. The trim removed 6 bases at V and 1 base at J, leaving 5 bases unmatched. The CDR3 reads CASRPGTSSYNEQFF. DNA of the CDR3: TGTGCCAGTAGACCCGGGACTAGTTCCTACAATGAGCAGTTCTTC.

V gene TRBV5-1 combines with J gene TRBJ1-2; 7 nucleotides agree with TRBD1. The germline V gene encodes CDR1 SGHRS and CDR2 YFSETQ. CDR3 length equals 15 residues. V lost 0 bases and J lost 5; bases outside the gene matches: 7. The CDR3 is CASSLVGTGAYGYTF. Here the CDR3 DNA reads TGCGCCAGCAGCTTGGTCGGAACAGGGGCATATGGCTACACCTTC.

This clone has only one observation. The junction departs from germline at one end; a sequencing error may be responsible. This rearrangement joins TRBV19 to TRBJ2-1; D call uncertain. The germline CDR1 and CDR2 sequences are LNHDA and SQIVND (reference sequence). The CDR3 is 13 amino acids. This CDR3 reads CATSSLPYNEQFF. The CDR3 nucleotides are TGTGCCACTAGTTCTCTTCCCTACAATGAGCAGTTCTTC.

V usage is TRBV6-5 and J usage is TRBJ1-3, with 12 nucleotides matching TRBD1. CDR1 is MNHEY, CDR2 SVGAGI, per germline. The CDR3 length is 15 residues. V shed 2 bases and J 6 bases; nucleotides not matched to a gene: 2. The CDR3 DNA reads as TGTGCCAGCAGTTACGGGGGACAGGGGGCAAACACCATATATTTT. It translates to CASSYGGQGANTIYF.

The chain employs TRBV28 and TRBJ1-2; no reliable D call. CDR1 MDHEN and CDR2 SYDVKM come from the germline V gene. Trimming left V 6 bases short and J 0 bases short, with 17 bases between. The CDR3 has 16 residues. The CDR3 nucleotides read TGTGCCAGCAGCCGCACGGGAAGCCGAGCTAACTATGGCTACACCTTC. It translates to CASSRTGSRANYGYTF.

The chain employs TRBV10-3 and TRBJ1-2, with D possibly TRBD1 on 6 matching bases. This CDR3 is 15 amino acids long. V lost 4 bases, J lost 3 bases, and 15 bases lay in between. The germline V gene has CDR1 ENHRY and CDR2 SYGVKD. The CDR3 sequence is CAISGGEGHHYGYTF. In DNA, the CDR3 is TGTGCCATCAGTGGTGGGGAGGGACACCACTATGGCTACACCTTC.

The V gene is TRBV5-6, the J gene TRBJ2-1; 7 nucleotides agree with TRBD2. Germline CDR1 reads SGHDT; CDR2 reads YYEEEE. CDR3 length: 14 amino acids. V dropped 1 base and J dropped 4; count of bases not matched to a gene: 2. The CDR3 DNA is TGTGCCAGCAGCTTGCCAGCGGGGTACAATGAGCAGTTCTTC. This sequence encodes CASSLPAGYNEQFF.

The chain uses TRBV12-5 and TRBJ2-3; 10 nucleotides agree with TRBD2. CDR3 length: 16 amino acids. Germline CDR1 and CDR2: LGHNT and FRNRAP. The trim removed 1 base at V and 4 bases at J, leaving 5 bases unmatched. CDR3 sequence (DNA): TGTGCTAGTGGTTTGGGAGCTAGCGGGGGTGCAGATACGCAGTATTTT. This translates into CASGLGASGGADTQYF. The variable domain in full, with the rest retrieved from reference TRBV12-5 and TRBJ2-3, is DARVTQTPRHKVTEMGQEVTMRCQPILGHNTVFWYRQTMMQGLELLAYFRNRAPLDDSGMPKDRFSAEMPDATLATLKIQPSEPRDSAVYFCASGLGASGGADTQYFGPGTRLTVL.

The chain combines TRBV4-1 with TRBJ1-2; 7 positions agree with TRBD1. The V and J ends lost 0 bases and 6 bases, in that order; junction bases with no gene match: 7. Germline CDR1 reads MGHRA; CDR2 reads YSYEKL. This CDR3 has 15 amino acids. CDR3 in DNA: TGCGCCAGCAGCCAAGATTCCAACAGGGGTAATGGCTACACCTTC. Translating gives CASSQDSNRGNGYTF.

J is TRBJ1-2 and V is TRBV6-2 or TRBV6-3, with a possible D match to TRBD1 (5 bases). Trimming removed 2 bases at V and 5 bases at J, with 9 bases between. The CDR3 has 13 amino acids. Germline V gene sequence: CDR1 MNHEY, CDR2 SVGEGT. The CDR3 nucleotides read TGTGCCAGCAGTTACCAAGGACATTATGGCTACACCTTC. Translated: CASSYQGHYGYTF.

This clone was seen only a few times. The CDR3: CASQTGTGEANEKLFF. The CDR3 coding sequence is TGTGCCAGCCAAACCGGGACAGGGGAAGCTAATGAAAAACTGTTTTTT. The chain combines TRBV28 with TRBJ1-4, with 10 bases lining up with TRBD1. Trimming removed 8 bases from V and 3 bases from J; junction bases left unmatched: 9. This CDR3 spans 16 amino acids. Germline V CDR1 and CDR2: MDHEN, SYDVKM. Complete variable domain (other parts from reference TRBV28 and TRBJ1-4): DVKVTQSSRYLVKRTGEKVFLECVQDMDHENMFWYRQDPGLGLRLIYFSYDVKMKEKGDIPEGYSVSREKKERFSLILESASTNQTSMYLCASQTGTGEANEKLFFGSGTQLSVL.

V usage is TRBV19 and J usage is TRBJ2-1, with TRBD2 matching over 14 bases. Germline loops: CDR1 LNHDA, CDR2 SQIVND (reference sequence). Trimming took 6 bases from V and 10 from J; bases not matched to a gene: 8. The CDR3 covers 15 residues. In DNA, the CDR3 is TGTGCCAGTAGGCCGACTAGCGGGGGGGCAAAGGAGCAGTTCTTC. As protein: CASRPTSGGAKEQFF.

The rearrangement uses TRBV28 and TRBJ1-4; a weak D match, TRBD1 (5 bases). Trimming shortened V by 6 bases and J by 6 bases, and 14 bases separated the two germline ends. The CDR3 totals 14 residues. Germline V gene lookup returns CDR1 MDHEN and CDR2 SYDVKM. The CDR3 is CASSRMGLDEKLFF. In DNA form, the CDR3 reads TGTGCCAGCAGCCGTATGGGGCTAGATGAAAAACTGTTTTTT.

This clone was observed a few times. The gene calls are TRBV2 and TRBJ2-7; D may be TRBD1 (5 bases). Germline values: CDR1 SNHLY, CDR2 FYNNEI. This CDR3 spans 14 amino acids. V shed 1 base and J shed 8 bases, with 15 bases lying between them. CDR3 coding DNA: TGTGCCAGCAGTGAAGGGGGCCCTCGTGGTCAGCAGTACTTC. Translation: CASSEGGPRGQQYF.

CDR3 DNA: TGTGCCACCAAATATTCGCCGGGAGGCTACACCTTC. This encodes CATKYSPGGYTF. The J gene is TRBJ1-2, the V gene TRBV27, with D unclear. CDR3 length: 12 residues. From germline, CDR1 is MNHEY and CDR2 SMNVEV (reference sequence). The V gene lost 10 bases and the J gene lost 8 bases, with 17 bases spanning the gap.

This clone occurred a few times. This chain links TRBV30 with TRBJ1-1, with D unresolved. The CDR3 totals 12 residues. Germline CDR1 reads GTSNPN; CDR2 reads SVGIG (reference sequence). Trimming left V 0 bases short and J 3 bases short, with 5 bases between. Here the CDR3 reads CAWSVQYTEAFF. The DNA of the CDR3 is TGTGCCTGGAGTGTACAGTACACTGAAGCTTTCTTT.

The chain has TRBV18 and TRBJ1-2, with D possibly matching TRBD1 (6 bases). This CDR3 has 16 amino acids. Germline assignment: CDR1 KGHSH and CDR2 LQKENI. Between the trimmed V and J ends, which lost 6 bases and 1 base, there was a span of 18 bases. CDR3 DNA sequence: TGTGCCAGCTCTCTTCCGGGACTAGGGGGTAACTATGGCTACACCTTC. Amino acids: CASSLPGLGGNYGYTF.

J is TRBJ1-1 and V is TRBV7-9, with D tentatively TRBD1 (6 bases). The germline V gene encodes CDR1 SEHNR and CDR2 FQNEAQ (reference sequence). This CDR3 spans 15 amino acids. The V and J ends lost 4 bases and 1 base respectively, with 13 bases between them. CDR3 nucleotide sequence: TGTGCCAGCAGCTCCAGGACAGCCGCGAACACTGAAGCTTTCTTT. It yields the protein CASSSRTAANTEAFF.

The chain is built from TRBV18 and TRBJ2-7; D possibly corresponds to TRBD2 (5 bases). Germline lookup yields CDR1 KGHSH and CDR2 LQKENI. Trimming removed 4 bases from V and 6 bases from J, with 19 bases in between. CDR3 size: 15 residues. Written as DNA, the CDR3 is TGTGCCAGCTCACTCCCTCCTAGCTGGTCTGTCGAGCAGTACTTC. Residues: CASSLPPSWSVEQYF.

On this clone: It may be a read error: a sequence one base away is much more abundant. The V and J genes are TRBV3-1 (or the pseudogene TRBV3-2) and TRBJ1-2, with 9 bases that match TRBD1. There are 14 residues in the CDR3. V shed 4 bases and J 2 bases; nucleotides not matched to a gene: 2. CDR1 is LGHDT and CDR2 is YNNKEL in the germline V gene (reference sequence). For the CDR3, the DNA is TGTGCCAGCAGCCGGGACAGGGCGAACTATGGCTACACCTTC. It codes for CASSRDRANYGYTF.

The V call is TRBV5-4, the J call TRBJ2-3, with a tentative D call TRBD2 (5 bases). Germline assignment: CDR1 SGHNT and CDR2 YYREEE (reference sequence). The ends were cut back, 6 bases at V and 8 bases at J, with 19 bases in the middle. This CDR3 has 14 residues. The CDR3 region is CASTPGLTAGTQYF. DNA of the CDR3: TGTGCCAGCACCCCGGGTCTCACGGCGGGTACGCAGTATTTT. Combining the CDR3 with reference TRBV5-4 and TRBJ2-3 gives the whole variable domain ETGVTQSPTHLIKTRGQQVTLRCSSQSGHNTVSWYQQALGQGPQFIFQYYREEENGRGNFPPRFSGLQFPNYSSELNVNALELDDSALYLCASTPGLTAGTQYFGPGTRLTVL.